This T cell receptor beta chain was documented in a study of PD-L1 blockade in urothelial cancer. Study background: Blood underwent analysis 3 weeks (second dose) and 6 weeks after treatment began.

This table comes from immunoSEQ multiplex PCR, and its TCRdb copy is limited to in-frame clones, with some not included. The sample has around 63,000 clones, 81% seen once. As for time point: pretreatment peripheral blood. The V segment lost 0 bases and the J segment 1 base; nucleotides outside the gene matches: 2. CDR3 size: 16 residues. Germline V gives CDR1 SGHTA, CDR2 FQGTGA. The sequence was collected from a man aged 70 or older with urothelial cancer. The chain recombines TRBV7-3 with TRBJ2-2; 7 bases match TRBD1. The sequenced sample was PBMCs, obtained around atezolizumab (anti-PD-L1) treatment. The CDR3 coding sequence is TGTGCCAGCAGCTTAACGGCAGGGGGGAACACCGGGGAGCTGTTTTTT. Encoded protein: CASSLTAGGNTGELFF.